The 6 T cell receptor beta chains presented below share a single source sample, sequenced in a study of a mutant IDH1 vaccine in newly diagnosed glioma. Time point here: week 47, end of study. In the vaccine, a single dose held 300 ug of the mutant IDH1 20-mer peptide, along with topical imiquimod. Sequencing was performed with immunoSEQ multiplex PCR; in TCRdb, only in-frame clones are kept and a portion is missing. The table has about 56,000 clones, approximately 71% seen once. Their specific antigens are unknown. The sample was PBMCs, taken from a glioma patient whose treatment included an IDH1 peptide vaccine. These TCRs come from a man aged 45-65 years with glioma.

This clone was detected a few times. This sequence joins TRBV5-6 and TRBJ1-4; 8 positions agree with TRBD1. The CDR3 runs to 17 residues. From germline, CDR1 is SGHDT and CDR2 YYEEEE. V was clipped by 4 bases and J by 8 bases; unmatched bases: 16. CDR3 in amino acids: CASSRRVRARQGEKLFF. The CDR3 DNA follows: TGTGCCAGCAGCCGCCGGGTGCGGGCTCGACAGGGGGAAAAACTGTTTTTT. Combining the CDR3 with reference TRBV5-6 and TRBJ1-4 gives the whole variable domain DAGVTQSPTHLIKTRGQQVTLRCSPKSGHDTVSWYQQALGQGPQFIFQYYEEEERQRGNFPDRFSGHQFPNYSSELNVNALLLGDSALYLCASSRRVRARQGEKLFFGSGTQLSVL.

This sequence joins TRBV15 and TRBJ2-5; D call uncertain. The CDR3 is 15 amino acids. Trimming removed 0 bases at V and 1 base at J, with 9 bases between. Per germline, CDR1 LNHNV and CDR2 YYDKDF (reference sequence). The CDR3, as DNA: TGTGCCACCAGCAGAGAGTACACGGTCCAAGAGACCCAGTACTTC. Residues: CATSREYTVQETQYF.

This clone was seen only once. The chain carries TRBV9 and TRBJ1-1, with D perhaps matching TRBD1 (5 bases). Germline CDR1 SGDLS, CDR2 YYNGEE. This CDR3 contains 15 residues. Trimming stripped 4 bases from V and 1 base from J, with 14 bases between. CDR3 loop: CASSLLDTANTEAFF. CDR3 DNA sequence: TGTGCCAGCAGCCTCCTGGACACTGCGAACACTGAAGCTTTCTTT.

The CDR3 DNA sequence: TGTGCCAGCTCACCCGCGGAGGGGGCGGGTGGCTACACCTTC. Protein: CASSPAEGAGGYTF. The rearrangement uses TRBV18 and TRBJ1-2; 7 bases agree with TRBD1. Germline V gives CDR1 KGHSH, CDR2 LQKENI. CDR3 length: 14 amino acids. The J segment lost 7 bases and the V segment lost 3 bases, leaving 8 bases of the junction unmatched.

The V and J genes are TRBV10-3 and TRBJ2-2, with D maybe TRBD1 (6 bases). The CDR3 is 16 amino acids. The germline V gene encodes CDR1 ENHRY and CDR2 SYGVKD. Trimming shortened V by 0 bases and J by 5 bases, and 13 bases separated the two germline ends. This CDR3 reads CAISESIDQGTGELFF. In nucleotides, the CDR3 is TGTGCCATCAGTGAGTCTATAGACCAGGGGACCGGGGAGCTGTTTTTT.

This chain links TRBV7-8 with TRBJ2-2; D possibly corresponds to TRBD2 (6 bases). CDR3 length: 15 amino acids. Germline V gene sequence: CDR1 SGHVS, CDR2 FQNEAQ. The V and J ends lost 4 bases and 1 base respectively, with 10 bases between them. This chain's CDR3 is CASSSGTVNTGELFF. Here the CDR3 DNA reads TGTGCCAGCAGCTCCGGGACTGTGAACACCGGGGAGCTGTTTTTT.